The TCR beta chain under discussion was sequenced for a study of shared clonotypes between healthy human individuals. The repertoire was sequenced with immunoSEQ multiplex PCR; TCRdb's copy has only in-frame clones and lacks some. Among about 2.5 million clones listed, just under 95% were seen once. Remarks on this clone: Its specificity is not known. Other nucleotide sequences in the sample specify the same CDR3.

The CDR3 loop spans 13 amino acids. Germline CDR1 is MNHEY and CDR2 is SMNVEV (reference sequence). V lost 6 bases, J lost 1 base, and 7 bases lay in between. A split of CD4+ cells into CD45RA+ naive and CD45RA-negative memory subsets was performed. Findings of the study overall: Naive subsets tended to show greater estimated richness than memory subsets.

The rearrangement uses TRBV27 and TRBJ1-5, with D tentatively TRBD1 (5 bases). The TCR comes from a man aged 18 to 35 in good health. Some clones in this sample may be carry-over from other donors' samples. The sample consisted of naive CD4+ T cells from PBMCs. Subset meaning: CD45RA+ positively selected. The CDR3 region is CASRRQSNQPQHF. Written as DNA, the CDR3 is TGTGCCAGCAGGCGACAGAGCAATCAGCCCCAGCATTTT.